Below are 28 T cell receptor beta chains sequenced from a single sample in a study of cytomegalovirus exposure and HLA in healthy donors. Using immunoSEQ multiplex PCR, the repertoire was profiled, and TCRdb retains in-frame clones only, with some absent. The sample carries roughly 260,000 clones, roughly 89% recorded once. The sequenced sample consisted of PBMCs. These TCRs come from a woman aged 18 to 35 in good health and CMV-seronegative.

The genes are TRBV2 and TRBJ2-7; 9 bases are a match to TRBD2. This CDR3 spans 14 amino acids. CDR1 and CDR2 from the germline V gene are SNHLY and FYNNEI. Losses at the gene ends were 5 bases for V and 2 bases for J; bases not matched to a gene: 4. CDR3 sequence: CASSPRTSAYEQYV. CDR3 DNA: TGTGCCAGCAGTCCTCGGACTAGCGCCTACGAGCAGTACGTC.

The chain combines TRBV29-1 with TRBJ1-3, with D unresolved. The V end was cut by 5 bases, the J end by 0 bases, with 11 bases between. Germline V lookup: CDR1 SQVTM, CDR2 ANQGSEA. The CDR3 has 14 residues. The CDR3 coding sequence is TGCAGCGTTACCGGGAAGAGCTCTGGAAACACCATATATTTT. This translates into CSVTGKSSGNTIYF.

The chain employs TRBV10-3 and TRBJ1-2, with D possibly being TRBD1 (5 bases). Germline V CDR1 and CDR2: ENHRY, SYGVKD. V shed 0 bases and J shed 0 bases, with 11 bases lying between them. The CDR3 covers 16 residues. DNA of the CDR3: TGTGCCATCAGTGAGTCTCAGGGTACAACTAACTATGGCTACACCTTC. This gives the protein CAISESQGTTNYGYTF.

This clone was counted once. The V gene is TRBV2, the J gene TRBJ1-2; weak D call: TRBD1 (5 bases). Trimming pared 1 base from V and 8 bases from J, leaving 11 bases between. This CDR3 region has 13 residues. The germline V gene encodes CDR1 SNHLY and CDR2 FYNNEI. The CDR3 DNA reads as TGTGCCAGCAGTGAAGAGACCGCAGGGGGCTACACCTTC. Amino acids: CASSEETAGGYTF.

The table lists this clone with a few counts. The chain employs TRBV10-3 and TRBJ1-1, with 8 positions matching TRBD1. The CDR3 runs to 13 residues. The germline V gene has CDR1 ENHRY and CDR2 SYGVKD. V was pared by 10 bases and J by 0 bases, with 4 bases of the junction left unmatched. The CDR3 DNA follows: TGTGCCACGTCGGACAGGGTGAACACTGAAGCTTTCTTT. The encoded protein is CATSDRVNTEAFF.

The chain joins TRBV30 to TRBJ1-1, with 9 bases that match TRBD1. Trimming cost V 3 bases and J 7 bases; bases outside gene matches: 0. The germline V gene has CDR1 GTSNPN and CDR2 SVGIG (reference sequence). The CDR3 is 11 amino acids. The CDR3 coding sequence is TGTGCCTGGAGGGGACAGGGTGAAGCTTTCTTT. As protein: CAWRGQGEAFF.

V and J are TRBV6-1 and TRBJ2-7; D might be TRBD1 (5 bases). Trimming removed 6 bases at V and 0 bases at J, with 12 bases between. The CDR3 loop spans 14 amino acids. In germline, CDR1 is MNHNS, CDR2 SASEGT. The CDR3 DNA sequence: TGTGCCAGCAGAAAGACCGACAGCTCCTACGAGCAGTACGTC. Protein sequence: CASRKTDSSYEQYV.

This clone was counted once. This chain links TRBV7-9 with TRBJ2-3; 10 bases are a match to TRBD2. CDR3 size: 16 residues. J was trimmed by 2 bases and V by 2 bases; bases with no gene match: 4. Germline values: CDR1 SEHNR, CDR2 FQNEAQ (reference sequence). The CDR3 reads CASSLSSGGYTDTQYF. The CDR3 coding sequence is TGTGCCAGCAGCTTAAGTAGCGGGGGGTACACAGATACGCAGTATTTT.

The V call is TRBV7-2, the J call TRBJ1-1; no clear D. The germline CDR1 and CDR2 sequences are SGHTA and FQGNSA. CDR3 length equals 15 residues. Trimming removed 1 base from V and 4 bases from J, with 13 bases in between. CDR3 sequence reads: CASSLDSAGPTEAFF. CDR3 bases: TGTGCCAGCAGCTTAGATTCGGCAGGCCCCACTGAAGCTTTCTTT. Full variable domain (outside the CDR3, taken from reference TRBV7-2 and TRBJ1-1): GAGVSQSPSNKVTEKGKDVELRCDPISGHTALYWYRQSLGQGLEFLIYFQGNSAPDKSGLPSDRFSAERTGGSVSTLTIQRTQQEDSAVYLCASSLDSAGPTEAFFGQGTRLTVV.

The chain recombines TRBV27 with TRBJ2-1; 7 nucleotides match TRBD2. J lost 10 bases, V lost 7 bases, and 19 bases had no gene match. The CDR3 contains 16 residues. Germline CDR1 MNHEY, CDR2 SMNVEV (reference sequence). The CDR3 bases are TGTGCCAGCACCCCTCACGGGAGCGGGGCATCGGGAGAGCAGTTCTTC. This translates into CASTPHGSGASGEQFF.

This rearrangement joins TRBV2 to TRBJ2-7; D is possibly TRBD2 (6 bases). Germline V lookup: CDR1 SNHLY, CDR2 FYNNEI. The CDR3 sequence is 15 residues long. V dropped 3 bases and J dropped 4 bases, with 16 bases sitting between them. DNA of the CDR3: TGTGCCAGCAGTGAGATGGGGGGATTAACGTACGAGCAGTACTTC. Translated, it gives CASSEMGGLTYEQYF.

This clone appeared a single time. J is TRBJ2-2 and V is TRBV9, with a possible D match to TRBD2 (5 bases). Deletions cut 0 bases from V and 1 base from J, with 13 bases between. This CDR3 has 17 amino acids. Germline V gene data show CDR1 as SGDLS and CDR2 as YYNGEE. The CDR3 region is CASSVVGSVGNTGELFF. The CDR3 DNA sequence: TGTGCCAGCAGCGTAGTAGGTAGCGTTGGGAACACCGGGGAGCTGTTTTTT.

The chain employs TRBV10-2 and TRBJ2-3, with D possibly matching TRBD2 (6 bases). CDR1 is WSHSY, CDR2 SAAADI, per germline. V lost 6 bases and J lost 2, with 15 bases in between. The CDR3 extends over 15 amino acids. The CDR3 sequence: CASREGSGLTDTQYF. The DNA of the CDR3 is TGCGCCAGCAGGGAGGGTAGCGGCCTCACAGATACGCAGTATTTT.

The chain links TRBV5-1 to TRBJ2-7; TRBD2 matches at 7 bases. V lost 1 base, J lost 7 bases, and 11 bases stayed unmatched. CDR1 SGHRS and CDR2 YFSETQ come from the germline V gene. The CDR3 runs 15 residues. The CDR3 is CASSLSQELASEQYV. CDR3 in DNA: TGCGCCAGCAGCTTGTCCCAGGAACTAGCGAGTGAGCAGTACGTC.

The V gene is TRBV10-3, the J gene TRBJ2-2; D remains ambiguous. Per the germline V gene, CDR1 is ENHRY and CDR2 is SYGVKD. The CDR3 has 15 amino acids. The ends were cut back, 11 bases at V and 8 bases at J, with 24 bases in the middle. CDR3 sequence (DNA): TGTGCCGCCCAGCCGAAGGCCCCATTCGGGGGGGAGCTGTTTTTT. The encoded protein is CAAQPKAPFGGELFF.

The rearrangement uses TRBV6-4 and TRBJ2-1, with TRBD1 matching 8 bases. The V gene end was trimmed by 6 bases and the J gene end by 10 bases; junction bases not matched to a gene: 8. The germline V gene has CDR1 MRHNA and CDR2 SNTAGT. This CDR3 is built from 13 residues. The CDR3: CASSLDRVGEQFF. CDR3 DNA: TGTGCCAGCAGCCTGGACAGGGTCGGAGAGCAGTTCTTC.

The rearrangement links TRBV30 to TRBJ2-1, with 7 bases that match TRBD1. This CDR3 region has 14 residues. V lost 4 bases to trimming and J lost 5 bases; unmatched junction nucleotides: 8. CDR1 and CDR2 from the germline V gene are GTSNPN and SVGIG (reference sequence). The CDR3 nucleotides are TGTGCCTGGACCGAGACAGGGTCGGACAATGAGCAGTTCTTC. It is translated as CAWTETGSDNEQFF.

This chain uses TRBV18 with TRBJ2-2; 8 bases match TRBD1. Germline V gene data show CDR1 as KGHSH and CDR2 as LQKENI. The CDR3 runs to 16 residues. Trimming at V came to 0 bases and at J to 2 bases, leaving 2 bases not matched to a gene. CDR3 in DNA: TGTGCCAGCTCACCACCTGGGACAGGAAACACCGGGGAGCTGTTTTTT. Translated, it gives CASSPPGTGNTGELFF.

The chain couples TRBV27 to TRBJ2-3; a possible D gene is TRBD1 (7 bases). Trimming stripped 10 bases from V and 6 bases from J, with 14 bases between. Germline lookup yields CDR1 MNHEY and CDR2 SMNVEV (reference sequence). This CDR3 is built from 12 residues. CDR3 amino acids: CATGRGADTQYF. CDR3 sequence (DNA): TGTGCCACCGGCAGGGGGGCGGATACGCAGTATTTT.

The rearrangement joins TRBV7-2 to TRBJ1-1; 7 nucleotides agree with TRBD1. The CDR3 totals 15 residues. Looked up from germline, CDR1 is SGHTA and CDR2 is FQGNSA. The J segment lost 1 base and the V segment lost 3 bases, leaving 5 bases of the junction unmatched. The chain's CDR3 is CASSFTGQQNTEAFF. The CDR3 DNA follows: TGTGCCAGCAGCTTCACGGGACAGCAGAACACTGAAGCTTTCTTT.

This clone was seen more than once but under ten times. The chain links TRBV7-9 to TRBJ2-7; 9 bases are shared with TRBD1. Per the germline V gene, CDR1 is SEHNR and CDR2 is FQNEAQ (reference sequence). Trimming at V came to 3 bases and at J to 5 bases, leaving 8 bases not matched to a gene. There are 15 residues in the CDR3. The chain's CDR3 is CASSFHDRGVDEQYF. As DNA, the CDR3 is TGTGCCAGCAGCTTCCACGACAGGGGGGTCGACGAGCAGTACTTC.

The rearrangement uses TRBV9 and TRBJ2-1, with D perhaps matching TRBD2 (5 bases). Per the germline V gene, CDR1 is SGDLS and CDR2 is YYNGEE. V lost 2 bases, J lost 0 bases, and 9 bases lay in between. The CDR3 sequence is 15 residues long. The CDR3 region has the DNA TGTGCCAGCAGCGTCGGGGTTAGCTCCTACAATGAGCAGTTCTTC. Its protein is CASSVGVSSYNEQFF.

J is TRBJ2-1 and V is TRBV5-1; D perhaps matches TRBD1 (5 bases). CDR1 and CDR2 (germline): SGHRS, YFSETQ. Trimming shortened V by 0 bases and J by 10 bases, and 20 bases separated the two germline ends. The CDR3 extends over 16 amino acids. The CDR3 here is CASSLGTGEAFGEQFF. CDR3 DNA sequence: TGCGCCAGCAGCTTGGGAACAGGAGAGGCCTTTGGGGAGCAGTTCTTC.

The chain joins TRBV5-1 to TRBJ2-1; 10 positions match TRBD2. Germline V gene lookup returns CDR1 SGHRS and CDR2 YFSETQ. This CDR3 has 15 residues. The trim removed 0 bases at V and 6 bases at J, leaving 3 bases unmatched. The CDR3 DNA follows: TGCGCCAGCAGCTTGGTTAGCGGGGGGTTCAATGAGCAGTTCTTC. It encodes CASSLVSGGFNEQFF. The variable domain in full, with the rest retrieved from reference TRBV5-1 and TRBJ2-1, is KAGVTQTPRYLIKTRGQQVTLSCSPISGHRSVSWYQQTPGQGLQFLFEYFSETQRNKGNFPGRFSGRQFSNSRSEMNVSTLELGDSALYLCASSLVSGGFNEQFFGPGTRLTVL.

The chain combines TRBV5-4 with TRBJ1-4; 8 bases align to TRBD1. This CDR3 contains 14 residues. The ends lost 2 bases at V and 7 bases at J; junction bases unmatched: 4. Germline V gives CDR1 SGHNT, CDR2 YYREEE (reference sequence). The CDR3 nucleotides read TGTGCCAGCAGCTTACAGGGGGAGGGTGAAAAACTGTTTTTT. Translating gives CASSLQGEGEKLFF. Drawing the rest from reference TRBV5-4 and TRBJ1-4, the complete variable domain is ETGVTQSPTHLIKTRGQQVTLRCSSQSGHNTVSWYQQALGQGPQFIFQYYREEENGRGNFPPRFSGLQFPNYSSELNVNALELDDSALYLCASSLQGEGEKLFFGSGTQLSVL.

This chain connects TRBV10-3 to TRBJ2-1; 8 nucleotides align to TRBD2. V gave up 4 bases and J gave up 7 bases; unmatched junction bases: 3. The CDR3 runs to 13 residues. In germline, CDR1 is ENHRY, CDR2 SYGVKD. The CDR3 bases are TGTGCCATCAGTGGGGGACTAGTGAATGAGCAGTTCTTC. Its translation is CAISGGLVNEQFF.

This CDR3 is CASSLGGGRLTDTQYF. CDR3 coding DNA: TGTGCCAGCAGCTTAGGTGGGGGCAGGTTGACAGATACGCAGTATTTT. The J gene is TRBJ2-3, the V gene TRBV7-2, with D possibly being TRBD1 (6 bases). The germline gives CDR1 SGHTA, CDR2 FQGNSA. Trimming took 1 base from V and 3 from J, leaving 14 bases between them. This CDR3 is built from 16 residues.

This chain uses TRBV4-2 with TRBJ2-3; TRBD2 matches at 12 bases. With V trimmed by 4 bases and J by 1 base, 3 bases remained unmatched. The CDR3 covers 16 residues. CDR1 is LGHNA, CDR2 YNFKEQ, per germline. CDR3 coding DNA: TGTGCCAGCAGCCCCGGACTAGCGGGACGCACAGATACGCAGTATTTT. Amino acid sequence: CASSPGLAGRTDTQYF.